This is a list of T cell receptor beta chains from one sample in a study of T cell responses to AZD1222 COVID-19 vaccine. The data were produced by immunoSEQ multiplex PCR, yet TCRdb's version contains in-frame clones alone and is incomplete. The sample gives about 160,000 clones, 85% to 95% of which show up once; approximately 4.6% is in the top ten. The sample consisted of peripheral blood, taken 28 days after the second AZD1222 dose. Every receptor here comes from an adult who received the AZD1222 COVID-19 vaccine. Each CDR3 is given with its conserved first and last residue. Each record gives: V gene, clone size, J gene, D gene, CDR3 DNA, CDR3 protein. A D gene is named only where the DNA matches it firmly. Expanded clones get a size class; other rows say once, few or many, or leave the size out.

TRBV7-2,NA,TRBJ1-4,TRBD1,TGTGCCAGCAGCCGCGTTTCGGACAGGGGGGAAAAACTGTTTTTT,CASSRVSDRGEKLFF
TRBV2,NA,TRBJ2-7,TRBD1,TGTGCCAGCAGTGAATGGGGACAGGGCACGCTCCTCGAGCAGTACTTC,CASSEWGQGTLLEQYF
TRBV19,NA,TRBJ1-5,TRBD1,TGTGCCAGTAGTCCCGGACAGGGCAATCAGCCCCAGCATTTT,CASSPGQGNQPQHF
TRBV7-2,NA,TRBJ1-6,NA,TGTGCCAGCAGCCCGACTTGGGGGAATTCACCCCTCCACTTT,CASSPTWGNSPLHF
TRBV19,NA,TRBJ1-6,NA,TGTGCCAGTAGTATCCCAAGGACGCAACGTCCCTCCTATAATTCACCCCTCCACTTT,CASSIPRTQRPSYNSPLHF
TRBV7-8,NA,TRBJ2-3,NA,TGTGCCAGCAGCCTCCCTCGACTGGCTAGCACAGATACGCAGTATTTT,CASSLPRLASTDTQYF
TRBV5-1,few,TRBJ1-2,TRBD1,TGCGCCAGCAGGGCCGGGACAGGGTCCTATGGCTACACCTTC,CASRAGTGSYGYTF
TRBV19,NA,TRBJ1-2,TRBD1,TGTGCCAGTACCACCCGGGACAGGGACGGCTATGGCTACACCTTC,CASTTRDRDGYGYTF
TRBV30,once,TRBJ2-1,TRBD2,TGTGCCTGGAGTGAGGGGACTAGCGATTACAATGAGCAGTTCTTC,CAWSEGTSDYNEQFF
TRBV3-1/TRBV3-2,once,TRBJ2-7,NA,TGTGCCAGCAGCCAAGAAGTGCGCGAGCAGTACTTC,CASSQEVREQYF
TRBV6-1,NA,TRBJ1-2,NA,TGTGCCAGCAGTGATAAAGTCAGGGAGCGAGGCTACACCTTC,CASSDKVRERGYTF
TRBV27,NA,TRBJ2-4,NA,TGTGCCAGCAGTCCGACACTAGCTCTAGGAAGGGACATTCAGTACTTC,CASSPTLALGRDIQYF
TRBV7-2,NA,TRBJ1-5,NA,TGTGCCAGCAGCCGGACAGTGCATGGCAATCAGCCCCAGCATTTT,CASSRTVHGNQPQHF
TRBV7-9,NA,TRBJ1-3,NA,TGTGCCAGCAGCTTTCAGGGAAACACCATATATTTT,CASSFQGNTIYF
TRBV10-2,few,TRBJ2-5,TRBD2,TGCGCCACCGGGACTAGCGGGTCTGCGCTGGAGACCCAGTACTTC,CATGTSGSALETQYF
TRBV5-4,NA,TRBJ2-3,TRBD2,TGTGCCAGCAGCGCCGGGACTAGCGTCACAGATACGCAGTATTTT,CASSAGTSVTDTQYF
TRBV12-5,NA,TRBJ2-7,TRBD2,TGTGCTAGTGGTTTGGTACCTAGCGGGGGCCCCTACGAGCAGTACTTC,CASGLVPSGGPYEQYF
TRBV6-5,NA,TRBJ1-2,NA,TGTGCCAGCAGTTACGAGGGATTCGGCGGCTACACCTTC,CASSYEGFGGYTF
TRBV30,NA,TRBJ2-7,NA,TGTGCCTGGAGTGTCACTAGAGCCTACGAGCAGTACTTC,CAWSVTRAYEQYF
TRBV7-2,few,TRBJ2-2,TRBD2,TGTGCCAGCAGCTTAAATCCAGCGGGAGGGCCTACCGGGGAGCTGTTTTTT,CASSLNPAGGPTGELFF
TRBV4-1,NA,TRBJ2-1,TRBD2,TGCGCCAGCAGCCGAGTTCCGACTAGCGGCTCCTACAATGAGCAGTTCTTC,CASSRVPTSGSYNEQFF
TRBV4-3,once,TRBJ2-3,TRBD1,TGCGCCAGCAGCCCTGGAAAAGGACAGGGGCTTTTAGATACGCAGTATTTT,CASSPGKGQGLLDTQYF
TRBV6-5,NA,TRBJ1-1,NA,TGTGCCAGCAGTTACGGGGAGGTGAACACTGAAGCTTTCTTT,CASSYGEVNTEAFF
TRBV9,NA,TRBJ2-5,NA,TGTGCCAGCGGTACATCAACCCAAGAGACCCAGTACTTC,CASGTSTQETQYF
TRBV7-9,NA,TRBJ2-5,NA,TGTGCCAGCAGCTTAGGTCCGGGGGCTGGGGAGACCCAGTACTTC,CASSLGPGAGETQYF
TRBV6-6,NA,TRBJ1-2,NA,TGTGCCAGCAGTACCGCAGGGTATGGCTACACCTTC,CASSTAGYGYTF
TRBV5-4,NA,TRBJ1-4,NA,TGTGCCAGCAGCATATTCGGGACTCCCGAAAAACTGTTTTTT,CASSIFGTPEKLFF
TRBV3-1/TRBV3-2,NA,TRBJ2-3,TRBD1,TGTGCCAGCAGCCCAACAGGGGGTAGTGCAGATACGCAGTATTTT,CASSPTGGSADTQYF
TRBV25-1,NA,TRBJ1-2,NA,TGTGCCAGCAGTACCGGGGGAGGATACGGCTACACCTTC,CASSTGGGYGYTF
TRBV30,NA,TRBJ1-2,TRBD1,TGTGCCTGGAGTGTACGGTTGAGGGGGCGAGGTGATGGCTACACCTTC,CAWSVRLRGRGDGYTF
TRBV19,NA,TRBJ2-7,NA,TGTGCCAGTAGTATAGGTAGCGGTTCTTCCTACGAGCAGTACTTC,CASSIGSGSSYEQYF
TRBV5-1,NA,TRBJ2-1,TRBD2,TGCGCCAGCAGCCCCTGGACTAGCGGAGTCAATGAGCAGTTCTTC,CASSPWTSGVNEQFF
TRBV4-2,NA,TRBJ2-7,NA,TGTGCCAGCAGCCAGGCGGGACAAAGCGACGAGCAGTACTTC,CASSQAGQSDEQYF
TRBV12-3/TRBV12-4,NA,TRBJ1-1,NA,TGTGCCAGCAGTTACAGGGATACCACTGAAGCTTTCTTT,CASSYRDTTEAFF
TRBV28,NA,TRBJ2-3,TRBD2,TGTGCCAGCACGGGACTAGCGGGTCTTTCTAGCACAGATACGCAGTATTTT,CASTGLAGLSSTDTQYF
TRBV3-1/TRBV3-2,NA,TRBJ2-7,NA,TGTGCCAGCAGCCCCCTCTTGGGATCGGGGGTGCAGTACTTC,CASSPLLGSGVQYF
TRBV28,few,TRBJ2-7,NA,TGTGCCAGCAGCCAACAGGGTTACGAGCAGTACTTC,CASSQQGYEQYF
TRBV10-1,NA,TRBJ2-5,TRBD1,TGCGCCAGCAGTGGGTACCCGGGACAGATCCAAGAGACCCAGTACTTC,CASSGYPGQIQETQYF
TRBV4-1,NA,TRBJ1-2,TRBD1,TGCGCCAGCAGCCAAGCAGGGGGGAATAACTATGGCTACACCTTC,CASSQAGGNNYGYTF
TRBV15,NA,TRBJ2-5,TRBD2,TGTGCCACCAGCCCCGCGGGGGGCGAAGAGACCCAGTACTTC,CATSPAGGEETQYF
TRBV15,NA,TRBJ2-6,NA,TGTGCCACCAGCAAAACCGGGACATCGGCCTTTGGGGCCAACGTCCTGACTTTC,CATSKTGTSAFGANVLTF
TRBV5-1,NA,TRBJ2-7,TRBD1,TGCGCCAGCAGCTTACAGGGGGGCTCCTACGAGCAGTACTTC,CASSLQGGSYEQYF
TRBV30,NA,TRBJ1-5,NA,TGTGCCTGGAGTGTACAGGAAGGCCAGCCCCAGCATTTT,CAWSVQEGQPQHF
TRBV28,NA,TRBJ1-5,NA,TGTGCCAGCAGTTTTCCGGACAGATATCAGCCCCAGCATTTT,CASSFPDRYQPQHF
TRBV9,NA,TRBJ2-2,NA,TGTGCCAGCAGCGCGGGACCGCCTAACACCGGGGAGCTGTTTTTT,CASSAGPPNTGELFF
TRBV4-1,NA,TRBJ1-1,NA,TGCGCCAGCAGCCAAGGTCCCGGGACAACGAACACTGAAGCTTTCTTT,CASSQGPGTTNTEAFF
TRBV11-2,NA,TRBJ1-2,NA,TGTGCCAGCAGCCCCAGCCCGGGCTATGGCTACACCTTC,CASSPSPGYGYTF
TRBV6-1,NA,TRBJ2-1,NA,TGTGCCAGCAGTGAATGGCAACAGGAAAAGCAGTTCTTC,CASSEWQQEKQFF
TRBV6-2/TRBV6-3,NA,TRBJ2-7,TRBD2,TGTGCCAGCAGTTACCCCTCCCGGGAGGAAAGTTCGTACGAGCAGTACTTC,CASSYPSREESSYEQYF
TRBV28,NA,TRBJ1-2,NA,TGTGCCAGCAGTTTATTCGGTTCTTATGGCTACACCTTC,CASSLFGSYGYTF
TRBV19,NA,TRBJ1-2,NA,TGTGCCAGTAGTTCCTATGGGGGTCACACCTTC,CASSSYGGHTF
TRBV3-1/TRBV3-2,NA,TRBJ2-5,TRBD1,TGTGCCAGCAGCCAATTATACGGACAGGGGGACGGTGGGGAGACCCAGTACTTC,CASSQLYGQGDGGETQYF